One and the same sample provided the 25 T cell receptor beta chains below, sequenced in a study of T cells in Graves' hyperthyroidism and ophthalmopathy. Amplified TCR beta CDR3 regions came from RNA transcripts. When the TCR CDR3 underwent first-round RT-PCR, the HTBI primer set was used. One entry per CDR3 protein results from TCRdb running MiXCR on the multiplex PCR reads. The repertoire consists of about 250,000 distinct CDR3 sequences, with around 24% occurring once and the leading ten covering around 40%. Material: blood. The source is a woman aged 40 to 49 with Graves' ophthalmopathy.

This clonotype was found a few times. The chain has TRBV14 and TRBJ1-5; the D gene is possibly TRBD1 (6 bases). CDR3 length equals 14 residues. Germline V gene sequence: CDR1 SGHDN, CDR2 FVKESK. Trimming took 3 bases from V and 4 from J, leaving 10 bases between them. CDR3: CASSHLGQNQPQHF. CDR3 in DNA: TGTGCCAGCAGCCATTTAGGACAGAATCAGCCCCAGCATTTT.

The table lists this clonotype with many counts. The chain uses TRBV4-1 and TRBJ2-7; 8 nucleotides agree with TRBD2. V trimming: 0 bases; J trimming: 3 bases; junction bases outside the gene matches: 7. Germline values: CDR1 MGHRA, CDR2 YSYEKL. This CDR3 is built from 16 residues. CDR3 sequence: CASSQDSGRGYYEQYF. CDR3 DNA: TGCGCCAGCAGCCAAGATTCCGGGAGGGGGTACTACGAGCAGTACTTC.

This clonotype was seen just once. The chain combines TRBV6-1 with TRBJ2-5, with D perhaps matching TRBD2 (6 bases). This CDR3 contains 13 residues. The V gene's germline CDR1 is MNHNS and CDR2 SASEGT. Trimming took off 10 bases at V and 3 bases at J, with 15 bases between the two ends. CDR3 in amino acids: CATRREGEETQYF. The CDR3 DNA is TGTGCCACCCGGCGGGAAGGGGAAGAGACCCAGTACTTC.

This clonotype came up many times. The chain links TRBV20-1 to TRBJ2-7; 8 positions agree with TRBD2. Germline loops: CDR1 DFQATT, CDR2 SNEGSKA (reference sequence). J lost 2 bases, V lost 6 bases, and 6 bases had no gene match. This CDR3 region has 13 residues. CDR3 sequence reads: CSAEVAGPYEQYF. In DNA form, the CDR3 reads TGCAGTGCGGAAGTAGCGGGGCCCTACGAGCAGTACTTC.

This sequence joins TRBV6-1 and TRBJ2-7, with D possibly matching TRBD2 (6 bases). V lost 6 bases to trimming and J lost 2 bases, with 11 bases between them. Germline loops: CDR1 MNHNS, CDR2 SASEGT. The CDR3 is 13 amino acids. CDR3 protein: CASSPRETYEQYF. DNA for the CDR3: TGTGCCAGCAGCCCTCGGGAGACCTACGAGCAGTACTTC.

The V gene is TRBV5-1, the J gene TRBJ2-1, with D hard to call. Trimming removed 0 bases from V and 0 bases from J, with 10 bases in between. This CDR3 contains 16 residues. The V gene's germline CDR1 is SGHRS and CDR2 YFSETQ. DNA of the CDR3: TGCGCCAGCAGCTTGGTGGGATGGGGCTCCTACAATGAGCAGTTCTTC. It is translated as CASSLVGWGSYNEQFF.

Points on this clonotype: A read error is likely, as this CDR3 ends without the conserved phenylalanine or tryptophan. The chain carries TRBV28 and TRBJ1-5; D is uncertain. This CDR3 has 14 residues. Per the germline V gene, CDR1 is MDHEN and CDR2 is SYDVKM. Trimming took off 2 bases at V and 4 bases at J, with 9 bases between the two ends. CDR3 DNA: TGTGCCAGCAGTTTACATGGACCAAATCAGCCCCAGCATATT. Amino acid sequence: CASSLHGPNQPQHI.

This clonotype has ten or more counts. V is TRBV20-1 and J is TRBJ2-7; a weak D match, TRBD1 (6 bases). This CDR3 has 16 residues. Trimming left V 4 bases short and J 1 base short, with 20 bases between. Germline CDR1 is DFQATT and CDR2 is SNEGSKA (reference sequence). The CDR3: CSATSTNRAASYEQYF. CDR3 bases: TGCAGTGCTACCAGTACCAACAGGGCAGCTTCCTACGAGCAGTACTTC.

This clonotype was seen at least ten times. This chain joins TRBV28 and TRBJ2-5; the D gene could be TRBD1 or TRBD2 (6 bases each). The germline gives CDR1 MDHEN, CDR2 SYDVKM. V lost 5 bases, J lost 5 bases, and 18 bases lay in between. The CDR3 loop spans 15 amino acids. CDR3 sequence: CASSGPGGGRETQYF. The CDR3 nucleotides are TGTGCCAGCAGTGGCCCCGGGGGCGGAAGGGAGACCCAGTACTTC.

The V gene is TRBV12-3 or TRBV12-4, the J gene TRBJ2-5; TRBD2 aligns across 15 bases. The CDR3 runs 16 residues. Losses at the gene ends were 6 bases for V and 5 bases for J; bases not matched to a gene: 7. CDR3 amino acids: CASSRTSGRGVETQYF. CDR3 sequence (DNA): TGTGCCAGCAGCAGGACTAGCGGGAGGGGAGTGGAGACCCAGTACTTC.

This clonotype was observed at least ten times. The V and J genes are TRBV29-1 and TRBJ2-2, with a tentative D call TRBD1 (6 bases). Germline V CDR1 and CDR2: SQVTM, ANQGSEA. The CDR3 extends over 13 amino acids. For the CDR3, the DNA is TGCACCTATAGGGACACGGGGTGGGGGGAGCTGTTTTTT. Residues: CTYRDTGWGELFF.

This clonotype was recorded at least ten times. The CDR3 protein is CSVVAGEETQYF. CDR3 sequence (DNA): TGCAGCGTTGTCGCAGGTGAAGAGACCCAGTACTTC. This chain connects TRBV29-1 to TRBJ2-5; D ambiguous. Germline CDR1 and CDR2: SQVTM and ANQGSEA. The ends were cut back, 4 bases at V and 3 bases at J, with 9 bases in the middle. CDR3 size: 12 residues.

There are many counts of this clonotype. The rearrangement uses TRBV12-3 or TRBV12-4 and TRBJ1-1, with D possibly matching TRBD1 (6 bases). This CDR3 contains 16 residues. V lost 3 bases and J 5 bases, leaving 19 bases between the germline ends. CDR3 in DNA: TGTGCCAGCAGTTTTTCAACCGGGGGGCGAAGGACTGAAGCTTTCTTT. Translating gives CASSFSTGGRRTEAFF.

For the CDR3, the DNA is TGTGCCAGTAGTGTCTTCTGGGGCGGTGAGACCCAGTACTTC. Its protein is CASSVFWGGETQYF. This chain connects TRBV19 to TRBJ2-5, with D possibly being TRBD1 (5 bases). In germline, CDR1 is LNHDA, CDR2 SQIVND (reference sequence). The V gene lost 5 bases and the J gene lost 5 bases, with 15 bases spanning the gap. The CDR3 totals 14 residues.

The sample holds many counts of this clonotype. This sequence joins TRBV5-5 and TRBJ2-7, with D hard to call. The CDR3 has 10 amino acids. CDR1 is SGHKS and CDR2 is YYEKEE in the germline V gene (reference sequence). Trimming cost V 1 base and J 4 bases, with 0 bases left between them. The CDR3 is CASSLYEQYF. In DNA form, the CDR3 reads TGTGCCAGCAGCTTGTACGAGCAGTACTTC.

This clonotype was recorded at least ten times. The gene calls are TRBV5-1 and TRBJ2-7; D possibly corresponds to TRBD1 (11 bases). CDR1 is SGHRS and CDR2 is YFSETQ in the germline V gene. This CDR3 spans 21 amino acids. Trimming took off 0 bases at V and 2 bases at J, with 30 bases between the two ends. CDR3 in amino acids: CASSLERTGGRLAGHPYEQYF. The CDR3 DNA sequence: TGCGCCAGCAGCTTGGAAAGGACAGGGGGCAGACTAGCGGGCCATCCCTACGAGCAGTACTTC. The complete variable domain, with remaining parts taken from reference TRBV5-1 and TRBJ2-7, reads KAGVTQTPRYLIKTRGQQVTLSCSPISGHRSVSWYQQTPGQGLQFLFEYFSETQRNKGNFPGRFSGRQFSNSRSEMNVSTLELGDSALYLCASSLERTGGRLAGHPYEQYFGPGTRLTVT.

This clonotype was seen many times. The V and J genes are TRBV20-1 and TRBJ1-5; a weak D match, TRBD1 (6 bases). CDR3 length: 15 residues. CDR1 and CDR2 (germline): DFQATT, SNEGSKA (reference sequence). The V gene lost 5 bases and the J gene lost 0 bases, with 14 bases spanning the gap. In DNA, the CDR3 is TGCAGTGCTCCGGACAGCTTCAATAGCAATCAGCCCCAGCATTTT. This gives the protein CSAPDSFNSNQPQHF.

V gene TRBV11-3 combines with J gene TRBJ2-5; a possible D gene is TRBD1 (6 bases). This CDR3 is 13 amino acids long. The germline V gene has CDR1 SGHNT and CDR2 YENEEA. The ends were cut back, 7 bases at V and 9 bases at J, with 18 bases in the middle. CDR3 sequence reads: CASNKDGGTSQYF. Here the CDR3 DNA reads TGTGCCAGCAACAAGGATGGTGGGACATCCCAGTACTTC.

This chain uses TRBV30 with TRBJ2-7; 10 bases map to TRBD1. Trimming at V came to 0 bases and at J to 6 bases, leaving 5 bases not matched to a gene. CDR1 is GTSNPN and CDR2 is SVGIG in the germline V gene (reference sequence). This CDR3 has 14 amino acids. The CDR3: CAWSVHWTGGEQYF. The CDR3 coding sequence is TGTGCCTGGAGTGTACATTGGACAGGGGGCGAGCAGTACTTC.

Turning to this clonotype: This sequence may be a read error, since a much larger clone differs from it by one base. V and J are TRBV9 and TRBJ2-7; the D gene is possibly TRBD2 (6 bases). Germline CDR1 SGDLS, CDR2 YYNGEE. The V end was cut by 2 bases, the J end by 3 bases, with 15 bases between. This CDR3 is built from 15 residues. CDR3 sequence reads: CASSVYASASYEQYF. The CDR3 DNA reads TGTGCCAGCAGCGTCTATGCTAGCGCGAGCTACGAGCAGTACTTC.

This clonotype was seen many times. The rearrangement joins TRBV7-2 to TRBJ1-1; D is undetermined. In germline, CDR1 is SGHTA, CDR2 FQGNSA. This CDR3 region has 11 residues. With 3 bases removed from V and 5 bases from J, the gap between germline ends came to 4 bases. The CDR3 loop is CASSFRTEAFF. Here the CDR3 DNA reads TGTGCCAGCAGCTTTAGGACTGAAGCTTTCTTT.

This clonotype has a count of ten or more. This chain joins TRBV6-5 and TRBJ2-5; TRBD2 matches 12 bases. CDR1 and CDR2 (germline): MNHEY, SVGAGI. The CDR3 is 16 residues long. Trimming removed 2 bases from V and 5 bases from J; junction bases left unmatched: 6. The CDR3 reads CASSYLAGGPVETQYF. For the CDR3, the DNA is TGTGCCAGCAGTTACCTAGCGGGAGGGCCCGTGGAGACCCAGTACTTC.

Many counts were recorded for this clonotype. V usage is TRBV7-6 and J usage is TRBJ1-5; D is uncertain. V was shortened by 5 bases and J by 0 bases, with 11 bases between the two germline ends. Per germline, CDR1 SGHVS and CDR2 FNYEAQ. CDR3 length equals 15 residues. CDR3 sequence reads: CASSAQTGSNQPQHF. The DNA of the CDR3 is TGTGCCAGCAGCGCCCAGACTGGTAGCAATCAGCCCCAGCATTTT.

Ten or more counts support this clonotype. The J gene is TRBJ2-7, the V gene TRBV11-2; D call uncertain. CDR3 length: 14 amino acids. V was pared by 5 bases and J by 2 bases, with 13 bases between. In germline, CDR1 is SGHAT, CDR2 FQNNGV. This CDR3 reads CASSQWTGPYEQYF. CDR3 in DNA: TGTGCCAGCAGCCAATGGACGGGTCCCTACGAGCAGTACTTC.

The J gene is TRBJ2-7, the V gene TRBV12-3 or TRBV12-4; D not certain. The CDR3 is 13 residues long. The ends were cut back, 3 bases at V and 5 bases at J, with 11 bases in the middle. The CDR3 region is CASSFRASNEQYF. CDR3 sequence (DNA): TGTGCCAGCAGTTTCCGAGCCAGTAACGAGCAGTACTTC.